This TCR beta chain appears in the sequencing data of a study of cytomegalovirus exposure and HLA in healthy donors. Study-wide results and limits: Donors belonging to an Asian-associated ancestry cluster reportedly showed fewer N-insertions in productive TCRs than the approximately 690-donor mean, according to what a later analysis found. It was in a later analysis that TCR association rates were seen to vary by HLA locus, highest for DRB1 and lowest for HLA-C.

13 Jbeta primers and 60 Vbeta primers were used for the PCR. Profiling relied on immunoSEQ multiplex PCR, and the TCRdb table lists in-frame clones only, not all of them. The sample lists approximately 210,000 clones, 75% to 80% seen once, with 1.5% to 2% in the top ten. The ends were cut back, 4 bases at V and 11 bases at J, with 23 bases in the middle. The germline V gene has CDR1 MNHEY and CDR2 SMNVEV (reference sequence). The CDR3 runs to 15 residues. This clone was detected a few times. Its specificity is not known. This TCR was sampled from a male donor in good health and CMV-seronegative. V is TRBV27 and J is TRBJ1-1; a weak D match, TRBD1 (5 bases). Sequencing was performed on PBMCs. The CDR3 sequence: CASSSVVGHPDRAFF. CDR3 nucleotide sequence: TGTGCCAGCAGTTCCGTCGTCGGACATCCGGATAGGGCTTTCTTT.